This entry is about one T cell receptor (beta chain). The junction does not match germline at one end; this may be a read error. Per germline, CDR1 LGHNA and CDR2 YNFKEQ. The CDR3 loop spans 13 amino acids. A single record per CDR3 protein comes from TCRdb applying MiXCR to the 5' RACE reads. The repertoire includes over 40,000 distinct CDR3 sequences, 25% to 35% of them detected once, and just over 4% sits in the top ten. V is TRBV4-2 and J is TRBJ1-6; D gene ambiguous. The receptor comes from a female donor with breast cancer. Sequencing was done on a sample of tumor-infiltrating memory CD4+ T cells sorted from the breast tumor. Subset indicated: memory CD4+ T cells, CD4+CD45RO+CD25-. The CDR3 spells CASGQVLSSPLHF. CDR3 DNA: TGTGCCAGCGGCCAAGTCTTGAGTTCACCCCTCCACTTT.